This TCR beta chain was sequenced during a study of early T cells in non-severe SARS-CoV-2 infection. Study at large: From unsorted whole blood, bulk RNA was sequenced, and the chains remained unpaired.

Findings of the study overall: Matching with VDJdb favored anti-spike CD8 responses (missing private and CD4 specificities).

Attached unique molecular identifiers marked individual cDNA molecules. TCRdb processed the 5' RACE reads anew with MiXCR; each CDR3 protein has one entry. The repertoire holds some 82,000 distinct CDR3 sequences, with around 6% as singletons. This clonotype showed up just a few times. What it binds is not known. The sample consisted of whole blood. The sequence was collected from an adult who was a healthcare worker with PCR-confirmed SARS-CoV-2 infection or an uninfected control (not recorded which).

The CDR3 sequence: CASRDYYEQYF. The DNA for the CDR3 is TGTGCCAGCCGGGATTACTACGAGCAGTACTTC. The V and J genes are TRBV6-2 or TRBV6-3 and TRBJ2-7; perhaps TRBD2 as D (5 bases). CDR1 and CDR2 (germline): MNHEY, SVGEGT. CDR3 length: 11 amino acids. Trimming pared 8 bases from V and 3 bases from J, leaving 8 bases between.